This is a list of T cell receptor beta chains from one sample in a study of control samples from healthy donors and cancer patients. Sequencing used immunoSEQ multiplex PCR; TCRdb keeps in-frame clones, though not all of them. The table includes more than 110,000 clones, more than 90% detected once. Sequenced material: blood. The receptors were gathered from a man aged 30-40 years in good health. The CDR3 runs from the conserved cysteine through the conserved F or W. Each record gives: clone size, J gene, V gene, D gene, CDR3 length, CDR3 DNA, CDR3 protein. The D gene is left open where the match is weak. Part of the rows lack a size; the others show once, few, many or a class for expanded clones.

. | TRBJ1-1 | TRBV7-2 | . | 11 | TGTGCCAGCAGTCGGGGGAAAGGGGCTTTCTTT | CASSRGKGAFF
. | TRBJ1-5 | TRBV2 | TRBD1 | 14 | TGTGCCAGCAGTGGGACAGGGGGCAACCAGCCCCAGCATTTT | CASSGTGGNQPQHF
. | TRBJ2-1 | TRBV30 | . | 13 | TGTGCCTGGGACGAATTTAGCGCGAATGAGCAGTTCTTC | CAWDEFSANEQFF
. | TRBJ1-6 | TRBV30 | . | 15 | TGTGCCTCCGGGACGCTTCGGTCCTATAATTCACCCCTCCACTTT | CASGTLRSYNSPLHF
once | TRBJ1-2 | TRBV10-2 | . | 16 | TGCGCCAGCAGTGAGTCTTGGAGGATCGGGAGCTATGGCTACACCTTC | CASSESWRIGSYGYTF
. | TRBJ1-1 | TRBV4-1 | . | 13 | TGCGCCAGCAGGTCCCCGGAGAACACTGAAGCTTTCTTT | CASRSPENTEAFF
. | TRBJ2-5 | TRBV9 | TRBD1 | 16 | TGTGCCAGCAGCGTAGTAACAGGGGCACTCATAGAGACCCAGTACTTC | CASSVVTGALIETQYF
once | TRBJ1-1 | TRBV7-9 | TRBD1 | 14 | TGTGCCAGCAGCACGGGACAGGGGGGCGCTGAAGCTTTCTTT | CASSTGQGGAEAFF
once | TRBJ1-2 | TRBV10-3 | TRBD1 | 15 | TGTGCCATCTCCACTGGGACAGACAGAAGCTATGGCTACACCTTC | CAISTGTDRSYGYTF
. | TRBJ1-2 | TRBV19 | . | 17 | TGTGCCAGTAGTAGATCCCCCGTGTCGGGCCTCGAGTTTGGCTACACCTTC | CASSRSPVSGLEFGYTF
. | TRBJ1-2 | TRBV2 | . | 13 | TGTGCCAGCAGCGCCGACACAGGCTATGGCTACACCTTC | CASSADTGYGYTF
once | TRBJ2-7 | TRBV4-1 | . | 14 | TGCGCCAGCAGCCAAGATTTGGTTTCCTACGAGCAGTACTTC | CASSQDLVSYEQYF
. | TRBJ1-5 | TRBV28 | TRBD1 | 14 | TGTGCCACCGGTAGGACAGGGGCAAATCAGCCCCAGCATTTT | CATGRTGANQPQHF
. | TRBJ1-5 | TRBV7-2 | . | 14 | TGTGCCAGCAGCTTAGATGGCAGATATCAGCCCCAGCATTTT | CASSLDGRYQPQHF
. | TRBJ1-2 | TRBV28 | . | 13 | TGTGCCAGCAGTCCACAAAAAGTCTATGGCTACACCTTC | CASSPQKVYGYTF
. | TRBJ2-3 | TRBV4-2 | . | 13 | TGTGCCAGCAGCCAAGAAGCGGCAGATACGCAGTATTTT | CASSQEAADTQYF
. | TRBJ1-2 | TRBV2 | TRBD1 | 13 | TGTGCCAGCAGGGACAGGGGGCACTATGGCTACACCTTC | CASRDRGHYGYTF
. | TRBJ2-1 | TRBV7-3 | TRBD1 | 17 | TGTGCCAGCAGCCTAAGAGGTGGGACAGGGGGTTTGAATGAGCAGTTCTTC | CASSLRGGTGGLNEQFF
. | TRBJ1-1 | TRBV12-3/TRBV12-4 | . | 13 | TGTGCCAGCAGGGTACAGGGAGGGACTGAAGCTTTCTTT | CASRVQGGTEAFF
. | TRBJ1-2 | TRBV4-2 | . | 15 | TGTGCCAGCAGCCAAGGTTTCGGACTTAACTATGGCTACACCTTC | CASSQGFGLNYGYTF
. | TRBJ2-1 | TRBV28 | TRBD2 | 15 | TGTGCCAGCAGCGCAACTAGCGGGAGCTACAATGAGCAGTTCTTC | CASSATSGSYNEQFF
once | TRBJ1-2 | TRBV5-4 | TRBD1 | 13 | TGTGCCAGCAGCTCTCAGGGGGCGGATGGCTACACCTTC | CASSSQGADGYTF
once | TRBJ1-1 | TRBV19 | . | 15 | TGTGCCAGTAGTATAGTACAGGGAAGGGACACTGAAGCTTTCTTT | CASSIVQGRDTEAFF
. | TRBJ2-3 | TRBV6-4 | . | 14 | TGTGCCAGCAGCCCGACCCGCGGAGCGGATACGCAGTATTTT | CASSPTRGADTQYF
. | TRBJ2-3 | TRBV4-2 | . | 13 | TGTGCCAGCAGCCAAGGGGTTGGAGATACGCAGTATTTT | CASSQGVGDTQYF
. | TRBJ2-3 | TRBV5-4 | . | 14 | TGTGCCAGCAGCTTGGGGCGGTCGGGAGATACGCAGTATTTT | CASSLGRSGDTQYF
. | TRBJ1-5 | TRBV7-9 | . | 15 | TGTGCCAGCAGCTTAGAGGGTCTGAGCAATCAGCCCCAGCATTTT | CASSLEGLSNQPQHF
. | TRBJ1-3 | TRBV15 | . | 16 | TGTGCCACCAGCAGAGACCGGGGGACTGGAGGAAACACCATATATTTT | CATSRDRGTGGNTIYF
. | TRBJ2-7 | TRBV28 | TRBD2 | 16 | TGTGCCAGCAGTTTATTATCGACTAGCGGGAGCTACGAGCAGTACTTC | CASSLLSTSGSYEQYF
. | TRBJ1-5 | TRBV5-1 | TRBD1 | 14 | TGCGCCAGCAGCTTGGAGGGGACAGGACAGCCCCAGCATTTT | CASSLEGTGQPQHF
. | TRBJ2-7 | TRBV28 | TRBD1 | 15 | TGTGCCAGCACCGTCCTGAGGGACAGGCGGAACGAGCAGTACTTC | CASTVLRDRRNEQYF
. | TRBJ1-1 | TRBV7-9 | TRBD1 | 14 | TGTGCCAGCAGCTTGACAGGGGGTACCACTGAAGCTTTCTTT | CASSLTGGTTEAFF
once | TRBJ1-2 | TRBV3-1/TRBV3-2 | . | 15 | TGTGCCAGCAGCCAAGGGGCAGGAGCTAACTATGGCTACACCTTC | CASSQGAGANYGYTF
. | TRBJ2-2 | TRBV19 | . | 13 | TGTGCCAGTAGTATTTTCGGGTCCGGGGAGCTGTTTTTT | CASSIFGSGELFF
. | TRBJ2-6 | TRBV30 | . | 16 | TGTGCCTGGAGTGAGTATGTGGGCTCTGGGGCCAACGTCCTGACTTTC | CAWSEYVGSGANVLTF
. | TRBJ2-5 | TRBV18 | . | 12 | TGTGCCAGCTCACCACGGGAGGAGACCCAGTACTTC | CASSPREETQYF
. | TRBJ2-1 | TRBV7-9 | TRBD2 | 18 | TGTGCCAGCAGCCCATGGAGGACCGGGACTAGCGGGAGGGTTGAGCAGTTCTTC | CASSPWRTGTSGRVEQFF
few | TRBJ1-5 | TRBV2 | . | 13 | TGTGCCAGCAGTAGGGCGGCCAATCAGCCCCAGCATTTT | CASSRAANQPQHF
. | TRBJ2-1 | TRBV29-1 | TRBD2 | 16 | TGCAGCGTGGTTAGCGGGAGGCCCGACGGGGTCGATGAGCAGTTCTTC | CSVVSGRPDGVDEQFF
. | TRBJ2-4 | TRBV19 | TRBD2 | 15 | TGTGCCAGTAGTATCCTAGCGGGAGCCAAAAACATTCAGTACTTC | CASSILAGAKNIQYF
. | TRBJ2-2 | TRBV19 | TRBD1 | 13 | TGTGCCAGTACCAACAGGGGCACCGGGGAGCTGTTTTTT | CASTNRGTGELFF
. | TRBJ1-1 | TRBV6-4 | . | 13 | TGTGCCAGCAGTGTAAGAAGGGGTACTGAAGCTTTCTTT | CASSVRRGTEAFF
. | TRBJ2-7 | TRBV7-8 | TRBD2 | 15 | TGTGCCAGCAGCTCCGGACTAGCGGGAAGGGACGAGCAGTACTTC | CASSSGLAGRDEQYF
. | TRBJ1-6 | TRBV6-5 | . | 13 | TGTGCCAGCAGCCCAAAGGGTAATTCACCCCTCCACTTT | CASSPKGNSPLHF
. | TRBJ1-5 | TRBV18 | TRBD1 | 15 | TGTGCCTCAAACGACAGGGAAACAGTTCGTCAGCCCCAGCATTTT | CASNDRETVRQPQHF
once | TRBJ1-4 | TRBV5-6 | . | 17 | TGTGCCAGCAGCTTGGGGGCCCCGGGACACTTTAATGAAAAACTGTTTTTT | CASSLGAPGHFNEKLFF
. | TRBJ2-2 | TRBV19 | TRBD1 | 17 | TGTGCCAGTAGTAGGCGAGACAGGGGGCGAAGCACCGGGGAGCTGTTTTTT | CASSRRDRGRSTGELFF
. | TRBJ2-7 | TRBV20-1 | . | 16 | TGCAGTGCTAGTCTCCCTTTGAGCGGTGTTAGGAACGAGCAGTACTTC | CSASLPLSGVRNEQYF
. | TRBJ2-2 | TRBV7-7 | TRBD1 | 16 | TGTGCTAGCAGCGCCGCAGGGGGCGCGTTCACCGGGGAGCTGTTTTTT | CASSAAGGAFTGELFF
. | TRBJ2-7 | TRBV4-2 | TRBD2 | 16 | TGTGCCAGCAGCCAAGACCGTCTAGCGGGAGGAGGCGAGCAGTACTTC | CASSQDRLAGGGEQYF
. | TRBJ1-1 | TRBV4-2 | . | 14 | TGTGCCAGCAGCCAAGAAGGTGGGTTGACTGAAGCTTTCTTT | CASSQEGGLTEAFF
. | TRBJ2-2 | TRBV19 | . | 17 | TGTGCCAGTAGTATTCGGGGGTGGAAGTTAGGCGCGGGAGAGCTGTTTTTT | CASSIRGWKLGAGELFF
once | TRBJ1-2 | TRBV29-1 | . | 11 | TGCAGCGTTCACAGGGACTATGGCTACACCTTC | CSVHRDYGYTF